The sequence of this T cell receptor beta chain was determined in a study of blood T cell repertoires in COVID-19. Study in general: The study drew acute and convalescent COVID-19 samples from the United States, Italy and Spain. T cells, B-cell-depleted T cells, or PBMCs provided the cDNA or gDNA that served as material.

As processed by the authors: From reference gene primer amplification, estimates of nucleated cell counts were derived. Generated by immunoSEQ multiplex PCR, the TCRdb table keeps only in-frame clones and is missing some. The DNA gave D and trimming, while V, J and clone size come from that table. The table has under 250,000 clones, 70% to 90% seen once. Germline CDR1 reads SGDLS; CDR2 reads YYNGEE. This CDR3 comprises 14 residues. Losses at the gene ends were 4 bases for V and 5 bases for J; bases not matched to a gene: 5. This clone was detected only a few times. The sample consisted of peripheral blood. The chain employs TRBV9 and TRBJ2-5; 10 nucleotides match TRBD2. The clonotype originates from a woman aged 45-65 years with active or convalescent COVID-19. CDR3 nucleotide sequence: TGTGCCAGCAGCCCGAGCGGGAGGGATGAGACCCAGTACTTC. Translated: CASSPSGRDETQYF.